These 20 T cell receptor beta chains were sequenced from one sample in a study of shared clonotypes between healthy human individuals. Here immunoSEQ multiplex PCR was the method, and the copy in TCRdb shows in-frame clones only, minus some. The sample has 600,000 to 750,000 clones, roughly 88% seen once. The sample was memory CD8+ T cells from PBMCs. Subset denoted: CD45RO+ cells pooled with CCR7-negative TemRA cells. These receptors were obtained from a man aged 18 to 29 in good health. Some clones in this sample may be carry-over from other donors' samples.

The chain is built from TRBV2 and TRBJ2-4; D is uncertain. Germline V lookup: CDR1 SNHLY, CDR2 FYNNEI. Trimming cost V 6 bases and J 0 bases, with 9 bases left between them. The CDR3 spans 14 residues. The CDR3 DNA is TGTGCCAGCAGAAGGAGCATAGCCAAAAACATTCAGTACTTC. This gives the protein CASRRSIAKNIQYF.

In regard to this clone: The sample holds other DNA sequences that translate to the same CDR3. The V call is TRBV9, the J call TRBJ2-1, with TRBD2 identical over 7 bases. V lost 2 bases to trimming and J lost 0 bases; unmatched junction nucleotides: 2. The CDR3 is 15 residues long. CDR1 SGDLS and CDR2 YYNGEE come from the germline V gene. The CDR3 coding sequence is TGTGCCAGCAGCGTTAGCGGGTCCTCCTACAATGAGCAGTTCTTC. This gives the protein CASSVSGSSYNEQFF.

This clone was recorded only once. The J gene is TRBJ2-3, the V gene TRBV6-1; 10 bases map to TRBD2. The V and J ends lost 4 bases and 5 bases, in that order; junction bases with no gene match: 12. Germline CDR1 and CDR2: MNHNS and SASEGT. The CDR3 has 17 residues. The CDR3 protein is CASSALAGEGAEDTQYF. CDR3 in DNA: TGTGCCAGCAGTGCCCTAGCGGGAGAGGGTGCAGAAGATACGCAGTATTTT.

The V and J genes are TRBV4-1 and TRBJ2-6, with 8 nucleotides matching TRBD2. Germline CDR1 MGHRA, CDR2 YSYEKL. V was clipped by 0 bases and J by 15 bases; unmatched bases: 10. The CDR3 has 15 amino acids. The CDR3 spells CASSQDGGRLLGLTF. The CDR3 DNA reads as TGCGCCAGCAGCCAAGACGGCGGGAGGCTCTTGGGCCTGACTTTC.

There are a few counts of this clone. The V call is TRBV9, the J call TRBJ1-5; no firm D call. V lost 0 bases, J lost 7 bases, and 8 bases lay in between. CDR1 is SGDLS, CDR2 YYNGEE, per germline. The CDR3 contains 13 residues. The CDR3 coding sequence is TGTGCCAGCAGCGTAGCGGATTCGCAGCCCCAGCATTTT. Translating it yields CASSVADSQPQHF.

V and J are TRBV13 and TRBJ2-7; no clear D gene. The CDR3 is made up of 11 amino acids. Trimming left V 3 bases short and J 3 bases short, with 3 bases between. CDR1 and CDR2 (germline): PRHDT, FYEKMQ (reference sequence). CDR3 sequence: CASSFRYEQYF. As DNA, the CDR3 is TGTGCCAGCAGCTTTCGCTACGAGCAGTACTTC.

V gene TRBV19 combines with J gene TRBJ2-7; D gene ambiguous. The germline V and J ends were trimmed by 3 bases and 4 bases, with 16 bases remaining between them. CDR3 size: 15 residues. Germline V gene data show CDR1 as LNHDA and CDR2 as SQIVND (reference sequence). CDR3 protein: CASSMSAETPYEQYF. CDR3 nucleotides: TGTGCCAGTAGTATGTCCGCTGAGACACCTTACGAGCAGTACTTC.

Only one count was recorded for this clone. V and J are TRBV28 and TRBJ2-5; no clear D gene. V was shortened by 5 bases and J by 5 bases, with 24 bases between the two germline ends. The germline CDR1 and CDR2 sequences are MDHEN and SYDVKM. This CDR3 comprises 17 residues. CDR3 DNA sequence: TGTGCCAGCAGTCCCGGTGAGGATCCGTTTAGAGAGGAGACCCAGTACTTC. Residues: CASSPGEDPFREETQYF.

J is TRBJ2-1 and V is TRBV14; D is uncertain. Deletions cut 1 base from V and 7 bases from J, with 8 bases between. The germline CDR1 and CDR2 sequences are SGHDN and FVKESK. The CDR3 is 13 residues long. The CDR3 coding sequence is TGTGCCAGCAGCCAAGGGTACGGGAATGAGCAGTTCTTC. Protein: CASSQGYGNEQFF.

The chain's CDR3 is CASSPRRDNEAFF. CDR3 nucleotide sequence: TGTGCCAGCAGCCCGCGACGGGACAATGAAGCTTTCTTT. The chain employs TRBV7-6 and TRBJ1-1; TRBD1 is a possible D gene (6 bases). The CDR3 has 13 residues. Germline lookup yields CDR1 SGHVS and CDR2 FNYEAQ. V lost 5 bases and J 7 bases, leaving 14 bases between the germline ends.

This clone was seen a few times. The V call is TRBV14, the J call TRBJ2-7; D remains unclear. Germline assignment: CDR1 SGHDN and CDR2 FVKESK. This CDR3 spans 14 amino acids. The ends were cut back, 0 bases at V and 6 bases at J, with 12 bases in the middle. The CDR3 region is CASSQEWRNVEQYF. As DNA, the CDR3 is TGTGCCAGCAGCCAAGAATGGAGAAACGTCGAGCAGTACTTC.

The chain couples TRBV10-3 to TRBJ1-3; D ambiguous. There are 12 residues in the CDR3. Germline V gives CDR1 ENHRY, CDR2 SYGVKD. Trimming removed 10 bases from V and 4 bases from J, with 11 bases in between. CDR3 residues: CATVAVGNTIYF. In nucleotides, the CDR3 is TGTGCCACCGTTGCCGTCGGAAACACCATATATTTT.

V usage is TRBV7-2 and J usage is TRBJ1-4, with D uncertain. Germline assignment: CDR1 SGHTA and CDR2 FQGNSA. This CDR3 is built from 16 residues. The V end was cut by 5 bases, the J end by 15 bases, with 28 bases between. The CDR3 protein is CASSLAGLPTPTGLFF. CDR3 nucleotide sequence: TGTGCCAGCAGCCTGGCCGGGTTACCCACTCCCACGGGGTTGTTTTTT.

The chain couples TRBV11-2 to TRBJ1-3; no reliable D call. V lost 2 bases, J lost 2 bases, and 7 bases lay in between. Germline V gene sequence: CDR1 SGHAT, CDR2 FQNNGV. This CDR3 has 14 residues. The CDR3 nucleotides are TGTGCCAGCAGCTTAAGGGCAGCTGGAAACACCATATATTTT. As protein: CASSLRAAGNTIYF.

This sequence joins TRBV28 and TRBJ2-3; weak D call: TRBD2 (6 bases). Germline V gene sequence: CDR1 MDHEN, CDR2 SYDVKM. This CDR3 is 14 amino acids long. V was trimmed by 5 bases and J by 4 bases, leaving 13 bases between them. The CDR3 protein is CASSKEEGPDTQYF. The CDR3 nucleotides are TGTGCCAGCAGTAAAGAGGAGGGCCCAGATACGCAGTATTTT.

The count of this clone is one. The chain recombines TRBV9 with TRBJ2-3; 7 nucleotides agree with TRBD2. The CDR3 extends over 15 amino acids. Germline V CDR1 and CDR2: SGDLS, YYNGEE. The trim removed 0 bases at V and 10 bases at J, leaving 11 bases unmatched. The CDR3 here is CASSVDWRELVSQYF. Here the CDR3 DNA reads TGTGCCAGCAGCGTAGATTGGCGGGAGCTTGTGTCGCAGTATTTT.

V and J are TRBV19 and TRBJ2-2; 9 nucleotides line up with TRBD2. This CDR3 has 16 amino acids. V lost 3 bases and J lost 4; bases outside the gene matches: 6. CDR1 and CDR2 (germline): LNHDA, SQIVND (reference sequence). The CDR3, as DNA: TGTGCCAGTAGTATTCTGACTAGCGGCCGCACCGGGGAGCTGTTTTTT. It translates to CASSILTSGRTGELFF.

This clone showed up just once. CDR3 DNA sequence: TGTGCCAGCAGCCCCCGGCGCACTCCTTCCTACAATGAGCAGTTCTTC. Translation: CASSPRRTPSYNEQFF. This chain connects TRBV9 to TRBJ2-1, with D uncertain. The CDR3 has 16 amino acids. V was cut by 4 bases and J by 1 base, with 15 bases left in between. CDR1 SGDLS and CDR2 YYNGEE come from the germline V gene.

The V gene is TRBV6-5, the J gene TRBJ2-1, with TRBD2 matching 10 bases. Unmatched junction bases numbered 7, after V lost 0 bases and J lost 8 bases. The CDR3 runs 16 residues. Germline lookup yields CDR1 MNHEY and CDR2 SVGAGI. The CDR3 DNA follows: TGTGCCAGCAGTTACTCGGGCAGCGGGAGGGCCGATGAGCAGTTCTTC. Amino acid sequence: CASSYSGSGRADEQFF.

This sequence joins TRBV2 and TRBJ2-1; either TRBD1 or TRBD2 may supply D (5 bases each). In germline, CDR1 is SNHLY, CDR2 FYNNEI. The CDR3 is made up of 13 amino acids. V lost 8 bases to trimming and J lost 2 bases, with 10 bases between them. The CDR3 region has the DNA TGTGCCAGCGGCGAGGGACCCTACAATGAGCAGTTCTTC. Translating gives CASGEGPYNEQFF.